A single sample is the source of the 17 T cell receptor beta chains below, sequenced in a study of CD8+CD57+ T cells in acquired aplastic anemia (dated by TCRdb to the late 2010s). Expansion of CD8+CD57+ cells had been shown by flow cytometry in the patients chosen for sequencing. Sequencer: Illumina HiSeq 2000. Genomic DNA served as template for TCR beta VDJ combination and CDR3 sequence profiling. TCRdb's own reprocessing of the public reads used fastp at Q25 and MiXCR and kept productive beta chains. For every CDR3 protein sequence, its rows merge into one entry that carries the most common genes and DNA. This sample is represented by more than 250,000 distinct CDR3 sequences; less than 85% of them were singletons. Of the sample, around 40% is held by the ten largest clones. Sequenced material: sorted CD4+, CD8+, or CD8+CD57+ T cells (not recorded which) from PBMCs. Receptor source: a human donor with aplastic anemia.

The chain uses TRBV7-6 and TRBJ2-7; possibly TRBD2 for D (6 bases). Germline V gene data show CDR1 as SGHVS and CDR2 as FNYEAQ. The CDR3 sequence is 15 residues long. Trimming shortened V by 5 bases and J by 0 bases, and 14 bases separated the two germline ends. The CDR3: CASSLRGGTSYEQYF. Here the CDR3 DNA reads TGTGCCAGCAGCCTCCGTGGGGGGACCTCCTACGAGCAGTACTTC.

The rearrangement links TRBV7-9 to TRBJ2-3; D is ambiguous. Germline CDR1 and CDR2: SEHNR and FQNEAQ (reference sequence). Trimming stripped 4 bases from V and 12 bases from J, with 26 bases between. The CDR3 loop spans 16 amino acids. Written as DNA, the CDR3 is TGTGCCAGCAGCTCCGCAGATACGCAGCACTTTGGCCCACAGTATTTT. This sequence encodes CASSSADTQHFGPQYF.

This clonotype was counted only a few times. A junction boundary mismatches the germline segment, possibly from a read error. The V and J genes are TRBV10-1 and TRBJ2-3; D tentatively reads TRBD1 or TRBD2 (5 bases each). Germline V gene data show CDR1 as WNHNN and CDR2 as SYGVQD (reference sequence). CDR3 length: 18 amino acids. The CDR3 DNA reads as TGCGCCAGCAGTGATCGGATTGGAGTTCCCCCTAGCACAGGTACGCAGTATTTT. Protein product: CASSDRIGVPPSTGTQYF.

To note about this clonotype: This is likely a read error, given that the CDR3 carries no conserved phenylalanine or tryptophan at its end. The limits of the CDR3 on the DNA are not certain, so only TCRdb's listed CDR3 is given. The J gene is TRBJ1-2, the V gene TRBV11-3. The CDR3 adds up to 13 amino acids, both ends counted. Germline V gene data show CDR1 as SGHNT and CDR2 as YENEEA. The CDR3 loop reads CASSSGLTWGETQ.

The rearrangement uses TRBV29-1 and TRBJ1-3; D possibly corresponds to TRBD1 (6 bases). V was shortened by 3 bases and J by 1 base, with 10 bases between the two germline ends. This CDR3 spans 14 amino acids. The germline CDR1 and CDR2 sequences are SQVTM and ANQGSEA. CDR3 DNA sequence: TGCAGCGTTGAGAGGGGGACATCTGGAAACACCATATATTTT. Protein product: CSVERGTSGNTIYF.

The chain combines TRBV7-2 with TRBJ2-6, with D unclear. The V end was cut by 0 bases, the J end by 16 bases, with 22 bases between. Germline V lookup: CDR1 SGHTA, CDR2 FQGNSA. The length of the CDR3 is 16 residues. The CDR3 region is CASSLAGSYEAHDLTF. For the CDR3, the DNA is TGTGCCAGCAGCTTAGCGGGTAGCTACGAGGCCCACGATCTGACTTTC.

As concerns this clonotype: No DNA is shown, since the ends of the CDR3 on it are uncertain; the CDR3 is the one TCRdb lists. The CDR3 loop is CASSAGSTSQYFV. This chain connects TRBV9 to TRBJ2-7. CDR1 and CDR2 from the germline V gene are SGDLS and YYNGEE. The CDR3 is 13 amino acids long, termini counted.

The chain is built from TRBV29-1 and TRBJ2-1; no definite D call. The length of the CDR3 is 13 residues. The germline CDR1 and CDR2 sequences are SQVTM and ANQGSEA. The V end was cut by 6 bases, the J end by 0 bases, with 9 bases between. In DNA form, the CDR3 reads TGCAGCGTCGACTTCCGCTCCTACAATGAGCAGTTCTTC. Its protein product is CSVDFRSYNEQFF.

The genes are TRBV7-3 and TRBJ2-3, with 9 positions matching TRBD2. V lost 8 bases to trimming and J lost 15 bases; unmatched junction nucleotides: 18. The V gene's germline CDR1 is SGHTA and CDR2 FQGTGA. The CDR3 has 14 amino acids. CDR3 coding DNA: TGTGCCAGCTCAAGAGCGGGAGGCGCCGTTGAACACTATTTT. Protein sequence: CASSRAGGAVEHYF.

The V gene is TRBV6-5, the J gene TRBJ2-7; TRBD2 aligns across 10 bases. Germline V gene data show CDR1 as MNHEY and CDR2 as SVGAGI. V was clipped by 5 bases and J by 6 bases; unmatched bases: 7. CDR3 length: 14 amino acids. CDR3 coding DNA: TGTGCCAGCAGTCGAGCAGCGGGAGGGAGCGAGCAGTACTTC. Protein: CASSRAAGGSEQYF.

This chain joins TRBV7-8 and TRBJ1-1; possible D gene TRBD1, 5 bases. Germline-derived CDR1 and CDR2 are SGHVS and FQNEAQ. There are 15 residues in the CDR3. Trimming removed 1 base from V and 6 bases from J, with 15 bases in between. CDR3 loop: CASSLDLTEHSEAFF. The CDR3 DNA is TGTGCCAGCAGCTTAGATCTGACAGAGCACTCTGAAGCTTTCTTT. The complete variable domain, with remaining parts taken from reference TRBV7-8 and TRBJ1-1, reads GAGVSQSPRYKVAKRGQDVALRCDPISGHVSLFWYQQALGQGPEFLTYFQNEAQLDKSGLPSDRFFAERPEGSVSTLKIQRTQQEDSAVYLCASSLDLTEHSEAFFGQGTRLTVV.

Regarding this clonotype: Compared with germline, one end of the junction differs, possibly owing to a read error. DNA for the CDR3: TGTGCCAGCAGTGGCGGGGGCCTAGCCCACCAGCAGCACTTC. Residues: CASSGGGLAHQQHF. The gene calls are TRBV2 and TRBJ2-7, with D perhaps matching TRBD2 (7 bases). CDR3 size: 14 residues. Germline CDR1 and CDR2: SNHLY and FYNNEI.

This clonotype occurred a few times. CDR3 in DNA: TGTGCCAGCAGCTTAACGGGAGGACCCGGTACCCAGTACTTC. Its translation is CASSLTGGPGTQYF. The V and J genes are TRBV7-8 and TRBJ1-2, with 7 bases that match TRBD2. The J call could be wrong; TRBJ2-5 is a better fit for the DNA end. The CDR3 consists of 14 residues. From germline, CDR1 is SGHVS and CDR2 FQNEAQ.

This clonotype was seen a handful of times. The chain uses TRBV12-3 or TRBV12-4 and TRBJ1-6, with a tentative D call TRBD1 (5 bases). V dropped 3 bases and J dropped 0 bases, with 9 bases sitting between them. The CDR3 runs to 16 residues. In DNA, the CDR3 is TGTGCCAGCAGTTTCGACAGCGCCTCCTATAATTCACCCCTCCACTTT. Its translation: CASSFDSASYNSPLHF.

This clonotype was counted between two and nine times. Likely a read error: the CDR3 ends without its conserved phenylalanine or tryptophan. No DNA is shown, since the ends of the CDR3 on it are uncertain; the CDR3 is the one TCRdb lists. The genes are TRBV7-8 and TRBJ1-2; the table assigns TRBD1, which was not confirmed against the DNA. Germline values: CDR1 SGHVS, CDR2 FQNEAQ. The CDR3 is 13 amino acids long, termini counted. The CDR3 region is CASSLAGGPGTQY.

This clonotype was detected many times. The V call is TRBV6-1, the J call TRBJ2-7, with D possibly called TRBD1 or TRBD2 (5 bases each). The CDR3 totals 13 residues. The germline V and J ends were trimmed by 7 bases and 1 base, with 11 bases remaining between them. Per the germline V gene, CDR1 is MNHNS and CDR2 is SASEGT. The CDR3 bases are TGTGCCAGCAAGGGGACGTCTTCCTACGAGCAGTACGTC. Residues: CASKGTSSYEQYV.

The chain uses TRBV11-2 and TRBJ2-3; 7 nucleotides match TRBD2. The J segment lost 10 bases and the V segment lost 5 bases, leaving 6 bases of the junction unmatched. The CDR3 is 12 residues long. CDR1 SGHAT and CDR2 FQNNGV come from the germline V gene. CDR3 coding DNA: TGTGCCAGCAGCGTGGGGGGAGGGTCGCAGTATTTT. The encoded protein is CASSVGGGSQYF.